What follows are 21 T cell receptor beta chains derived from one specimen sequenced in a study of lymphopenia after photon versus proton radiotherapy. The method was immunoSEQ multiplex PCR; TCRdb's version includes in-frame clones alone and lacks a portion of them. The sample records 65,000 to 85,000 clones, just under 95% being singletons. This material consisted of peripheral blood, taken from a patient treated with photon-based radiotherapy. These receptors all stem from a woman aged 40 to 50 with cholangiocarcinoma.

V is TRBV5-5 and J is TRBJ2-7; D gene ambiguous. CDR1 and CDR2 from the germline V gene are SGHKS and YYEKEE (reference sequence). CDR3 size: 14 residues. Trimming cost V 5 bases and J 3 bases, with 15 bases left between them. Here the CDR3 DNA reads TGTGCCAGCAGACCCGACACGGGTTACTACGAGCAGTACTTC. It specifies CASRPDTGYYEQYF.

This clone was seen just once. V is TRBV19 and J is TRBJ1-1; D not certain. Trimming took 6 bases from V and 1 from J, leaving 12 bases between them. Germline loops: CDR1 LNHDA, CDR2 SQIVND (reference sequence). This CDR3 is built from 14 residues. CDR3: CASSRTDPNTEAFF. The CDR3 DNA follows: TGTGCCAGTAGCCGGACGGACCCGAACACTGAAGCTTTCTTT.

Here the CDR3 reads CARQRNTEAFF. The CDR3 bases are TGTGCCCGACAGAGGAACACTGAAGCTTTCTTT. This sequence joins TRBV30 and TRBJ1-1, with a possible D match to TRBD1 (5 bases). Trimming cost V 8 bases and J 1 base, with 8 bases left between them. The CDR3 has 11 amino acids. The germline V gene has CDR1 GTSNPN and CDR2 SVGIG (reference sequence).

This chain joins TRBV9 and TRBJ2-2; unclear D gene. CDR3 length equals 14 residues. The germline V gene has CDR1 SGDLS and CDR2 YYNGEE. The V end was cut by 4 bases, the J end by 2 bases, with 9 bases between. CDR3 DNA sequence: TGTGCCAGCAGCCCCCGCCGAAACACCGGGGAGCTGTTTTTT. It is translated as CASSPRRNTGELFF.

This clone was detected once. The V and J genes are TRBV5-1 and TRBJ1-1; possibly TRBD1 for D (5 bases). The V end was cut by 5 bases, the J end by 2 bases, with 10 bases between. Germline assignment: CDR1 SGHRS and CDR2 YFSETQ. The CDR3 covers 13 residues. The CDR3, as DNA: TGCGCCAGCAGACAACAGGTTAACACTGAAGCTTTCTTT. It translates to CASRQQVNTEAFF.

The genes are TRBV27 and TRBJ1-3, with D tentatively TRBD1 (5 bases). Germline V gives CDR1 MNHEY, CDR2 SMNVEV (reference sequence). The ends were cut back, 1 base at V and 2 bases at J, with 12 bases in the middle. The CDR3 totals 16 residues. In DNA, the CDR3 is TGTGCCAGCAGTTTATGGGAGGGGAGACCTGGAAACACCATATATTTT. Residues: CASSLWEGRPGNTIYF.

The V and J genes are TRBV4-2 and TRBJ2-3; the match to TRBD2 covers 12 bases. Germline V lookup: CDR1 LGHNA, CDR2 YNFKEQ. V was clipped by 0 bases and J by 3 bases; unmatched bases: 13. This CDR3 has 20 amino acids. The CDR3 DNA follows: TGTGCCAGCAGCCAAGATTACGGCCTAGGACTAGCGGGAAGGACAGATACGCAGTATTTT. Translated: CASSQDYGLGLAGRTDTQYF.

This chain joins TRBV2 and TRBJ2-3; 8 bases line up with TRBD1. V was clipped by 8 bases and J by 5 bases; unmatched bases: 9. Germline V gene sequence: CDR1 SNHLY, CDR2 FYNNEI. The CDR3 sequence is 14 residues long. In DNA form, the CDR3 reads TGTGCCAGCGCAGACAGGGGCCCTCAAGATACGCAGTATTTT. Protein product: CASADRGPQDTQYF.

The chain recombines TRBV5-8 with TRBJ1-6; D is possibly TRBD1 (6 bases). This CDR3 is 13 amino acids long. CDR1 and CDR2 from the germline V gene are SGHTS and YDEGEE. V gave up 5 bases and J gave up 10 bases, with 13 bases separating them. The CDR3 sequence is CASRGALVSPLHF. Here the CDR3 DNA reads TGTGCCAGCAGGGGGGCATTAGTGTCACCCCTCCACTTT.

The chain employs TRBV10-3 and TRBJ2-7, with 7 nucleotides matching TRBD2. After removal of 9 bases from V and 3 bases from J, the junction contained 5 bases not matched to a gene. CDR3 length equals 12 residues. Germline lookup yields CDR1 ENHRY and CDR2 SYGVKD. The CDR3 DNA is TGTGCCATGGGGAGGGAACTCTACGAGCAGTACTTC. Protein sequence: CAMGRELYEQYF.

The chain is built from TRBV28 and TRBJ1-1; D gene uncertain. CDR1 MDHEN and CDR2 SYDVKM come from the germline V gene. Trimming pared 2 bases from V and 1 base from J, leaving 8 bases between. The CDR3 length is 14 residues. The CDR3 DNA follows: TGTGCCAGCAGTTTAAACGGTCGGAACACTGAAGCTTTCTTT. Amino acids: CASSLNGRNTEAFF.

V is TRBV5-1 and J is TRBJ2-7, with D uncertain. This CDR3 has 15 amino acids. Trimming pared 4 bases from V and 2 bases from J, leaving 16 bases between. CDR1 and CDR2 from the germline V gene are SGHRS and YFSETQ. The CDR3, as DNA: TGCGCCAGCAGCCCCAACTCCGGGCCTACCTACGAGCAGTACTTC. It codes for CASSPNSGPTYEQYF.

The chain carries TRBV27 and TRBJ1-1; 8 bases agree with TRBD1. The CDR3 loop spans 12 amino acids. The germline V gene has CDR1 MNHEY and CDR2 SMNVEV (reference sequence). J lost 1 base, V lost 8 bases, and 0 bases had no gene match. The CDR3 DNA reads TGTGCCAGCGGACAGGGGAACACTGAAGCTTTCTTT. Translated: CASGQGNTEAFF.

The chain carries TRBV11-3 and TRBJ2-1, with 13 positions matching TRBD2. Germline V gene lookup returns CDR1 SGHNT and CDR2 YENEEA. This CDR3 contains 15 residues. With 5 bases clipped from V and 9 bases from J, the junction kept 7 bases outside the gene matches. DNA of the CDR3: TGTGCCAGCAGCCTACTAGCGGGAGGGCCCGGTGAGCAGTTCTTC. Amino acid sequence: CASSLLAGGPGEQFF. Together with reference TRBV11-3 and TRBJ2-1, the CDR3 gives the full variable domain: EAGVVQSPRYKIIEKKQPVAFWCNPISGHNTLYWYLQNLGQGPELLIRYENEEAVDDSQLPKDRFSAERLKGVDSTLKIQPAELGDSAVYLCASSLLAGGPGEQFFGPGTRLTVL.

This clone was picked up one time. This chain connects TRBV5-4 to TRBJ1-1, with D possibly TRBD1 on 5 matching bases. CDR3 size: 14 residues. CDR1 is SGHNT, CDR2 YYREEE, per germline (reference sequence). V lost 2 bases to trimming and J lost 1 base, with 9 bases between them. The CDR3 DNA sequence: TGTGCCAGCAGCTTTGGCGACAGGAACACTGAAGCTTTCTTT. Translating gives CASSFGDRNTEAFF.

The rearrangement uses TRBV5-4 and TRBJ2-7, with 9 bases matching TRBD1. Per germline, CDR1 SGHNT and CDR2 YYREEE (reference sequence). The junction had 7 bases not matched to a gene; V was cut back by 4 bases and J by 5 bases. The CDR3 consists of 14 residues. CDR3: CASSIPGQGHEQYF. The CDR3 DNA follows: TGTGCCAGCAGCATCCCGGGACAGGGACACGAGCAGTACTTC.

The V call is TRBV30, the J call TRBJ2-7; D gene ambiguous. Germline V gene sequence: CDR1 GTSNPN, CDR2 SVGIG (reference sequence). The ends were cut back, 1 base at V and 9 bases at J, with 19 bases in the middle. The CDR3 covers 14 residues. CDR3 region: CAWSDSAARTGQYF. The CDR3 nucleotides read TGTGCCTGGAGTGATTCGGCCGCCCGGACGGGGCAGTACTTC.

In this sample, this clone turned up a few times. CDR3 region: CASSYLASSYEQYF. CDR3 DNA: TGCGCCAGCAGCTATTTGGCATCCTCCTACGAGCAGTACTTC. The V and J genes are TRBV5-1 and TRBJ2-7; D ambiguous. This CDR3 has 14 amino acids. V was clipped by 3 bases and J by 0 bases, with 10 bases between them. The V gene's germline CDR1 is SGHRS and CDR2 YFSETQ.

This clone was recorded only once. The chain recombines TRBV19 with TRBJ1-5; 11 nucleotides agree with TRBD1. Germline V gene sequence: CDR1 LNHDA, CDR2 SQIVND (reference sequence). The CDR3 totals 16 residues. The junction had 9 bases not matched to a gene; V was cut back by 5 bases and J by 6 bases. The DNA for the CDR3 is TGTGCCAGTAGTTCGCTGGACAGGGGGCTAGGTCAGCCCCAGCATTTT. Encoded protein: CASSSLDRGLGQPQHF.

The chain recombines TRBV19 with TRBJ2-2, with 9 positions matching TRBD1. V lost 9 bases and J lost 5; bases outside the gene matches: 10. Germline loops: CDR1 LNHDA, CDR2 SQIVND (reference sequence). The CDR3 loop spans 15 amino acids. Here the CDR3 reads CASSGTGIWTGELFF. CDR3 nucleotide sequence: TGTGCCAGCTCCGGGACAGGGATTTGGACCGGGGAGCTGTTTTTT. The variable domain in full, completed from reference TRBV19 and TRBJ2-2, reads DGGITQSPKYLFRKEGQNVTLSCEQNLNHDAMYWYRQDPGQGLRLIYYSQIVNDFQKGDIAEGYSVSREKKESFPLTVTSAQKNPTAFYLCASSGTGIWTGELFFGEGSRLTVL.

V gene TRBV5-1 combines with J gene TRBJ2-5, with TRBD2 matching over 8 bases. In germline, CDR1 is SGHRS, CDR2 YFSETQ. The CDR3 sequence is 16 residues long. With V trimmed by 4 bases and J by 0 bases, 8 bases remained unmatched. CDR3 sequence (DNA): TGCGCCAGCAGCCTCATAGCGGGAAAGGACCAAGAGACCCAGTACTTC. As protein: CASSLIAGKDQETQYF. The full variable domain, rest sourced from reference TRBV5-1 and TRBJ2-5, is KAGVTQTPRYLIKTRGQQVTLSCSPISGHRSVSWYQQTPGQGLQFLFEYFSETQRNKGNFPGRFSGRQFSNSRSEMNVSTLELGDSALYLCASSLIAGKDQETQYFGPGTRLLVL.